The text below deals with one TCR beta chain. What it binds is not known. Germline lookup yields CDR1 SEHNR and CDR2 FQNEAQ (reference sequence). V was trimmed by 1 base and J by 4 bases, leaving 10 bases between them. The CDR3 has 14 amino acids. Generated by immunoSEQ multiplex PCR, the TCRdb table keeps only in-frame clones and is missing some. The table includes some 2,500,000 clones, 85% to 95% detected once. This sample was included in a study of shared clonotypes between healthy human individuals. Regarding the study as a whole: Clonotypes that were shared across a handful of donors made up roughly 5% of naive CD4 clonotypes. Clonotype sharing among donors, it was expected, would be affected by sequencing depth.

The sequenced sample consisted of naive CD4+ T cells from PBMCs. Subset given: CD45RA+ positively selected. The chain joins TRBV7-9 to TRBJ1-2; the D gene is possibly TRBD1 (6 bases). This TCR was recovered from a man aged 18 to 29 in good health. Some clones in this sample may be carry-over from other donors' samples. This chain's CDR3 is CASSLGGASYGYTF. CDR3 coding DNA: TGTGCCAGCAGCTTAGGGGGGGCCAGCTATGGCTACACCTTC.